This paragraph covers one T cell receptor (beta chain) sequence. These data are taken from a study of blood T cell repertoires in COVID-19. This CDR3 spans 13 amino acids. Trimming stripped 4 bases from V and 6 bases from J, with 9 bases between. Germline V lookup: CDR1 SNHLY, CDR2 FYNNEI. Sequencing was performed with immunoSEQ multiplex PCR; in TCRdb, only in-frame clones are kept and a portion is missing. The sample includes 250,000 to 300,000 clones, roughly 85% of them seen just once. This TCR was sampled from a man aged 35 to 55 who had been exposed to COVID-19. The genes are TRBV2 and TRBJ1-4, with unresolved D. Specimen: PBMCs or T cells enriched from blood (not recorded which). Written as DNA, the CDR3 is TGTGCCAGCAGTGGGGTGGGAGATGAAAAACTGTTTTTT. The encoded protein is CASSGVGDEKLFF. The whole variable domain, filled in from reference TRBV2 and TRBJ1-4, reads EPEVTQTPSHQVTQMGQEVILRCVPISNHLYFYWYRQILGQKVEFLVSFYNNEISEKSEIFDDQFSVERPDGSNFTLKIRSTKLEDSAMYFCASSGVGDEKLFFGSGTQLSVL.